The entry below describes one T cell receptor (beta chain). The antigen it recognizes is unknown. Within one base of it there is no much larger clone, and no base qualities were kept. In the study, sorted CD4+ and CD8+ blood T cells from patients with severe aplastic anemia and from healthy subjects underwent deep sequencing of TCR repertoires. Ficoll-Paque density gradient centrifugation was used to isolate peripheral blood mononuclear cells. Before DNA extraction, CD4+ and CD8+ T cells were sorted by FACS or by magnetic beads. Trimmed from V: 4 bases; trimmed from J: 8 bases; junction bases lacking a gene match: 9. CDR1 KGHDR and CDR2 SFDVKD are derived from the germline V gene. There are 14 amino acids in the CDR3, from cysteine to phenylalanine inclusive. Only CDR3 DNA remains: 42 bases, in frame from the first base. The sample originates from a study of CD8+CD57+ T cells in acquired aplastic anemia (dated by TCRdb to 2016 to 2018). For the study in its entirety: On average, sorted CD4+ and CD8+ cells yielded 3.2 ug of extracted DNA, with a range of about 0.18 to 30 ug. For healthy donor samples, the average read count was about 9.8 million for CD4+ cells and roughly 12 million for CD8+ cells.

Broader findings and caveats from the paper: Between patients and healthy controls, no significant difference in CD8+ Simpson's diversity was found (P=0.060). Although roughly 29 CD8+ CDR3 sequences were shared by patients and controls, these sequences appeared highly expressed in patients and within the immunodominant clones of patients.

Genomic DNA was used as template for profiling of TCR beta VDJ combinations and CDR3 sequences. An Illumina HiSeq 2000 was the platform used for TCR repertoire sequencing. In the original analysis: TRBV/TRBJ rearrangement plots, CDR3 size and DJ length profiles, and Simpson's diversity index were used to assess repertoires. Whichever DNA sequence was most abundant in the deep sequencing data was defined as the immunodominant clone. CDR3 amino acid sequences were checked for sharing between subjects and were compared against published repertoires and the VDJdb database. TCRdb itself trimmed the public reads at Q25 with fastp, ran MiXCR and retained productive beta chains. Each entry is one CDR3 protein sequence, shown with its most common DNA and genes. For this entry, the V and J calls and clone size follow TCRdb and not the study's own pipeline. The sample contains about 190,000 distinct CDR3 sequences, approximately 52% of them found a single time. The ten largest clones add up to approximately 15% of the sample.

The source is a human donor in good health, serving as a control. The rearrangement joined TRBV24-1 to TRBJ1-2; 7 bases in the junction line up with TRBD1. Sequencing was done on a sample of sorted CD4+, CD8+, or CD8+CD57+ T cells (not recorded which) from PBMCs. The DNA sequence is given as TGTGCCACCAGTGAGACGAGGACAGGCTCCGGCTACACCTTC. Protein translation: CATSETRTGSGYTF.